A selection of T cell receptor beta chains follows, all from one sample in a study of tumour-infiltrating T cells in Burkitt lymphoma. Using immunoSEQ multiplex PCR, the repertoire was profiled, and TCRdb retains in-frame clones only, with some absent. This sample has around 48,000 clones, with 31% found just once. Sequenced input: tumor tissue. The receptors here all came from a human donor with Burkitt lymphoma. Both conserved end residues are part of each CDR3. The D gene is left open where the match is weak. The size entry is marked missing in some rows and otherwise reads once, few, many or a size class.

J: TRBJ2-7
D: NA
size: NA
V: TRBV5-4
DNA: TGTGCCAGCAGCTTGGTTGCCGGGGAGCAGTACTTC
CDR3: CASSLVAGEQYF

J: TRBJ2-7
D: NA
size: few
V: TRBV7-2
DNA: TGTGCCAGCAGCTTAGCCGGGGGCTCCTACGAGCAGTACTTC
CDR3: CASSLAGGSYEQYF

J: TRBJ2-2
D: NA
size: NA
V: TRBV5-4
DNA: TGTGCCAGCAGCTTGGAGATTGAGCCTAACACCGGGGAGCTGTTTTTT
CDR3: CASSLEIEPNTGELFF

J: TRBJ2-7
D: NA
size: few
V: TRBV28
DNA: TGTGCCAGCCGACTACAGGGCCCCTACGAGCAGTACTTC
CDR3: CASRLQGPYEQYF

J: TRBJ2-3
D: TRBD1
size: NA
V: TRBV19
DNA: TGTGCCAGTAGTAGGCCCCGGGACAGGGTGACGGGCACAGATACGCAGTATTTT
CDR3: CASSRPRDRVTGTDTQYF

J: TRBJ1-2
D: NA
size: NA
V: TRBV10-3
DNA: TGTGCCATCACCGCGGACCAATCAAGCTATGGCTACACCTTC
CDR3: CAITADQSSYGYTF

J: TRBJ1-5
D: TRBD1
size: NA
V: TRBV6-5
DNA: TGTGCCAGCAGTACAACAGGGGGCTCCAATCAGCCCCAGCATTTT
CDR3: CASSTTGGSNQPQHF

J: TRBJ2-7
D: TRBD2
size: few
V: TRBV2
DNA: TGTGCCACCTCACGGGAGGAGTTTCTCTACGAGCAGTACTTC
CDR3: CATSREEFLYEQYF

J: TRBJ1-3
D: NA
size: few
V: TRBV10-3
DNA: TGTGCCATCAGTCCTCAGGGTTCCGGAAACACCATATATTTT
CDR3: CAISPQGSGNTIYF

J: TRBJ2-7
D: NA
size: NA
V: TRBV9
DNA: TGTGCCAGCAGCGTAGCCCCGGGACGGGGATACGAGCAGTACTTC
CDR3: CASSVAPGRGYEQYF

J: TRBJ1-2
D: TRBD1
size: few
V: TRBV5-4
DNA: TGTGCCAGCACCCTGGAGACAGGGCGAGGCTACACCTTC
CDR3: CASTLETGRGYTF

J: TRBJ2-7
D: NA
size: NA
V: TRBV7-6
DNA: TGTGCCAGCAGCAGCGACATCCGGTACGAGCAGTACTTC
CDR3: CASSSDIRYEQYF

J: TRBJ2-6
D: NA
size: few
V: TRBV5-1
DNA: TGCGCCAGCAGTTACCGAACGGCTGGGGCCAACGTCCTGACTTTC
CDR3: CASSYRTAGANVLTF

J: TRBJ1-4
D: NA
size: NA
V: TRBV7-9
DNA: TGTGCCAGCAGTTACCAGGGGCTAGTCGAAAAACTGTTTTTT
CDR3: CASSYQGLVEKLFF

J: TRBJ2-2
D: NA
size: NA
V: TRBV2
DNA: TGTGCCAGCAGTGAAAGGAACACCGGGGAGCTGTTTTTT
CDR3: CASSERNTGELFF

J: TRBJ2-3
D: NA
size: NA
V: TRBV19
DNA: TGTGCCAGTAGATACCAACCTAGCACAGATACGCAGTATTTT
CDR3: CASRYQPSTDTQYF

J: TRBJ2-1
D: NA
size: NA
V: TRBV9
DNA: TGTGCCAGCAGCGTAGCCGGAGGTGGGCCAGCCAACAATGAGCAGTTCTTC
CDR3: CASSVAGGGPANNEQFF

J: TRBJ2-7
D: NA
size: NA
V: TRBV5-1
DNA: TGCGCCAGCAGGACTACTATTCTCTCCGAGCAGTACTTC
CDR3: CASRTTILSEQYF

J: TRBJ2-5
D: TRBD1
size: NA
V: TRBV5-1
DNA: TGCGCCAGCAGCTCCGGGACAGGGGGAGAGACCCAGTACTTC
CDR3: CASSSGTGGETQYF

J: TRBJ1-1
D: TRBD1
size: few
V: TRBV14
DNA: TGTGCCAGCAGCCAGAGGACAGGGGTCACTGAAGCTTTCTTT
CDR3: CASSQRTGVTEAFF

J: TRBJ2-7
D: NA
size: NA
V: TRBV5-6
DNA: TGTGCCAGCACCGCAACAGGCTACGAGCAGTACTTC
CDR3: CASTATGYEQYF

J: TRBJ1-2
D: NA
size: few
V: TRBV10-3
DNA: TGTGCCATCAGTGAGCGAGCATCCTCAAGCTATGGCTACACCTTC
CDR3: CAISERASSSYGYTF

J: TRBJ2-7
D: NA
size: NA
V: TRBV6-6
DNA: TGTGCCAGCAGAGACTACGAGCAGTACTTC
CDR3: CASRDYEQYF

J: TRBJ1-1
D: NA
size: NA
V: TRBV5-1
DNA: TGCGCCAGCAGGACAGGGAACACTGAAGCTTTCTTT
CDR3: CASRTGNTEAFF

J: TRBJ1-2
D: NA
size: NA
V: TRBV28
DNA: TGTGCCAGCACCTTGGGTGCGGGCTTCTATGGCTACACCTTC
CDR3: CASTLGAGFYGYTF

J: TRBJ2-7
D: NA
size: NA
V: TRBV18
DNA: TGTGCCAGCTCACCACCGTCGCCAGGTCCGAACGAGCAGTACTTC
CDR3: CASSPPSPGPNEQYF

J: TRBJ2-3
D: NA
size: NA
V: TRBV4-2
DNA: TGTGCCAGCAGCCAGCGAAGCACAGATACGCAGTATTTT
CDR3: CASSQRSTDTQYF

J: TRBJ2-7
D: NA
size: NA
V: TRBV4-1
DNA: TGCGCCAGCAGCCAAGATCGCCGTGCAGGGAACTACGAGCAGTACTTC
CDR3: CASSQDRRAGNYEQYF

J: TRBJ1-4
D: TRBD1
size: NA
V: TRBV5-1
DNA: TGCGCCAGCAGCTCCCCAGGGGGCGATCAAAAACTGTTTTTT
CDR3: CASSSPGGDQKLFF

J: TRBJ1-2
D: TRBD1
size: few
V: TRBV4-1
DNA: TGCGCCAGCAGCCAAGAAGGGTGGACAGGGCTTTTGGGCTATGGCTACACCTTC
CDR3: CASSQEGWTGLLGYGYTF

J: TRBJ1-2
D: NA
size: NA
V: TRBV2
DNA: TGTGCCAGCGATAATGATTTTTTCTATGGCTACACCTTC
CDR3: CASDNDFFYGYTF

J: TRBJ1-2
D: NA
size: few
V: TRBV7-9
DNA: TGTGCCAGCTACCGAGGGGGTGTCGGCTATGGCTACACCTTC
CDR3: CASYRGGVGYGYTF

J: TRBJ1-2
D: TRBD1
size: NA
V: TRBV11-2
DNA: TGTGCCAGCAGCACTACCCGCAATACAGGGGGCGGCTATGGCTACACCTTC
CDR3: CASSTTRNTGGGYGYTF

J: TRBJ2-1
D: TRBD1
size: few
V: TRBV7-9
DNA: TGTGCCAGCAGCGGCCGTGGGACAGGGCGAAAATATGATGAGCAGTTCTTC
CDR3: CASSGRGTGRKYDEQFF

J: TRBJ2-5
D: NA
size: few
V: TRBV5-1
DNA: TGCGCCAGCAGCTTAGGGGACGGAGAGACCCAGTACTTC
CDR3: CASSLGDGETQYF

J: TRBJ1-1
D: NA
size: NA
V: TRBV9
DNA: TGTGCCAGCAGCAACGGGGGGGTAATCACTGAAGCTTTCTTT
CDR3: CASSNGGVITEAFF

J: TRBJ1-5
D: NA
size: NA
V: TRBV4-3
DNA: TGCGCCAGCAGCCAAGACCCCGGGTCCAGCAATCAGCCCCAGCATTTT
CDR3: CASSQDPGSSNQPQHF

J: TRBJ2-7
D: TRBD1
size: few
V: TRBV13
DNA: TGTGCCAGCAGCTCTAAACAGGGGGCTTACGAGCAGTACTTC
CDR3: CASSSKQGAYEQYF

J: TRBJ2-3
D: TRBD1
size: NA
V: TRBV4-3
DNA: TGCGCCAGCAGCCGAGACAGGGGACCCGCAGATACGCAGTATTTT
CDR3: CASSRDRGPADTQYF

J: TRBJ1-6
D: NA
size: few
V: TRBV18
DNA: TGTGCCAGCTCACCCGGGAACTCGAATTCACCCCTCCACTTT
CDR3: CASSPGNSNSPLHF

J: TRBJ1-1
D: NA
size: NA
V: TRBV5-4
DNA: TGTGCCAGCAGCTTGGAAGGGGGGGTGTCGAACACTGAAGCTTTCTTT
CDR3: CASSLEGGVSNTEAFF

J: TRBJ1-1
D: TRBD1
size: few
V: TRBV6-1
DNA: TGTGCCAGCAGTGGGGACAGGGGGATTCGGGACACTGAAGCTTTCTTT
CDR3: CASSGDRGIRDTEAFF

J: TRBJ2-7
D: TRBD1
size: NA
V: TRBV7-6
DNA: TGTGCCAGCAGCCCCGATCTGGGGACAGGGGGGGGCGAGCAGTACTTC
CDR3: CASSPDLGTGGGEQYF

J: TRBJ2-7
D: NA
size: few
V: TRBV5-5
DNA: TGTGCCAGCAGCCCGACCGGGACACCTTACGAGCAGTACTTC
CDR3: CASSPTGTPYEQYF

J: TRBJ1-1
D: TRBD1
size: few
V: TRBV5-4
DNA: TGTGCCAGCAGCTTGGTTGGGGATCATAACAGGGGTGAAGCTTTCTTT
CDR3: CASSLVGDHNRGEAFF

J: TRBJ1-1
D: TRBD1
size: NA
V: TRBV6-1
DNA: TGTGCCAGCAGGGGGGACAGTCGGAACACTGAAGCTTTCTTT
CDR3: CASRGDSRNTEAFF

J: TRBJ2-7
D: NA
size: once
V: TRBV2
DNA: TGTGCCAGACAAAAGGTCGGGGGCGGGTACGAGCAGTACTTC
CDR3: CARQKVGGGYEQYF

J: TRBJ2-5
D: NA
size: few
V: TRBV20-1
DNA: TGCAGTGCTGGGAAGGTTGAGACCCAGTACTTC
CDR3: CSAGKVETQYF

J: TRBJ2-7
D: NA
size: few
V: TRBV5-1
DNA: TGCGCCAGCAGCTTGTTACAGGGTGGGTCCTACGAGCAGTACTTC
CDR3: CASSLLQGGSYEQYF

J: TRBJ1-5
D: NA
size: few
V: TRBV4-1
DNA: TGCGCCAGCAGCCAAACGGTGGTCGGTACTTATCAGCCCCAGCATTTT
CDR3: CASSQTVVGTYQPQHF

J: TRBJ1-1
D: NA
size: few
V: TRBV27
DNA: TGTGCCAGCAGTACTAACCTAGGGCCGGTTGAAGCTTTCTTT
CDR3: CASSTNLGPVEAFF

J: TRBJ1-5
D: NA
size: NA
V: TRBV5-1
DNA: TGCGCCAGCAGCTTGTGGGGTGGCAATCAGCCCCAGCATTTT
CDR3: CASSLWGGNQPQHF

J: TRBJ2-1
D: TRBD1
size: NA
V: TRBV5-1
DNA: TGCGCCAGCAGCTTGGCGACAGGGGGTCATCGCGACTACAATGAGCAGTTCTTC
CDR3: CASSLATGGHRDYNEQFF

J: TRBJ2-5
D: NA
size: few
V: TRBV9
DNA: TGTGCCAGCACCCAAAGACCGCAACCTGGAGAGACCCAGTACTTC
CDR3: CASTQRPQPGETQYF

J: TRBJ2-3
D: TRBD1
size: NA
V: TRBV7-9
DNA: TGTGCCAGCAGCGACAACTCAGGGGGACAGGGGTCAGATACGCAGTATTTT
CDR3: CASSDNSGGQGSDTQYF

J: TRBJ2-3
D: NA
size: NA
V: TRBV5-1
DNA: TGCGCCAGCAGCTTAGTACGGGGGAGCACAGATACGCAGTATTTT
CDR3: CASSLVRGSTDTQYF

J: TRBJ2-7
D: NA
size: few
V: TRBV7-2
DNA: TGTGCCAGCAGCTCGCCTTTTACAACGAGTGACAAGCAGTACTTC
CDR3: CASSSPFTTSDKQYF

J: TRBJ2-3
D: TRBD1
size: NA
V: TRBV9
DNA: TGTGCCAGCAGCTCCTCCGGGACAGGGGCTTATACGCAGTATTTT
CDR3: CASSSSGTGAYTQYF